This is a list of T cell receptor beta chains from one sample in a study of blood T cell repertoires in COVID-19. The table came from immunoSEQ multiplex PCR; TCRdb's copy has only in-frame clones and leaves some out. The sample yields some 220,000 clones, roughly 75% seen once. Source material: peripheral blood. The source is a woman aged 70-85 years with acute or convalescent COVID-19. The CDR3 runs from the conserved cysteine through the conserved F or W. A D gene is named only where the DNA matches it firmly. The size field is filled for only some rows; it gives once, few, many or a size class.

v_call	d_call	clone_size	j_call	cdr3_aa	cdr3_nt
TRBV25-1	.	.	TRBJ1-1	CASSNKDSMNTEAFF	TGTGCCAGCAGTAACAAGGACAGCATGAACACTGAAGCTTTCTTT
TRBV4-1	.	.	TRBJ2-7	CASSLYINGDSYEQYF	TGCGCCAGCAGCCTATATATTAACGGGGACTCCTACGAGCAGTACTTC
TRBV9	.	.	TRBJ1-6	CASSVAHDSNNSPLHF	TGTGCCAGCAGCGTAGCCCACGATAGTAATAATTCACCCCTCCACTTT
TRBV30	.	once	TRBJ2-2	CAWSIFADTGELFF	TGTGCCTGGAGCATATTCGCGGACACCGGGGAGCTGTTTTTT
TRBV28	.	.	TRBJ2-1	CASSSIPPRTPYNEQFF	TGTGCCAGCAGTTCCATACCGCCAAGGACTCCCTACAATGAGCAGTTCTTC
TRBV11-2	.	.	TRBJ2-5	CASSLPLGYLAHF	TGTGCCAGCAGCTTACCCCTCGGGTATCTAGCCCACTTC
TRBV7-8	TRBD1	.	TRBJ1-1	CASKRQGDTEAFF	TGTGCCAGCAAACGACAGGGGGATACTGAAGCTTTCTTT
TRBV7-2	.	few	TRBJ1-4	CASSARRGEKLFF	TGTGCCAGCAGCGCACGTCGGGGGGAAAAACTGTTTTTT
TRBV5-1	.	.	TRBJ1-2	CASRPEGEGNYGYTF	TGCGCCAGCAGACCCGAGGGCGAAGGCAACTATGGCTACACCTTC
TRBV6-2/TRBV6-3	.	.	TRBJ2-5	CASSRWSGYGETQYF	TGTGCCAGCAGTCGATGGTCGGGGTACGGAGAGACCCAGTACTTC
TRBV18	TRBD1	once	TRBJ2-7	CASSPGEGGYAEQYF	TGTGCCAGCTCACCAGGCGAAGGGGGCTACGCCGAGCAGTACTTC
TRBV5-1	TRBD1	.	TRBJ2-1	CASSNTGGGNEQFF	TGCGCCAGCAGTAATACAGGGGGCGGGAATGAGCAGTTCTTC
TRBV12-3/TRBV12-4	TRBD2	.	TRBJ2-5	CARGGRGETQYF	TGTGCCCGCGGGGGGCGGGGGGAGACCCAGTACTTC
TRBV13	.	.	TRBJ2-1	CASSLVSSYNEQFF	TGTGCCAGCAGCTTAGTGAGCTCCTACAATGAGCAGTTCTTC
TRBV5-1	TRBD1	many	TRBJ2-2	CASSDRTGFGGELFF	TGCGCCAGCAGCGATAGGACAGGGTTTGGCGGGGAGCTGTTTTTT
TRBV27	TRBD2	few	TRBJ2-1	CASSTAGGNYNEQFF	TGTGCCAGCAGTACCGCGGGGGGAAACTACAATGAGCAGTTCTTC
TRBV7-8	.	.	TRBJ2-1	CASSRSSYNEQFF	TGTGCCAGCAGCCGGAGCTCCTACAATGAGCAGTTCTTC
TRBV18	.	many	TRBJ1-5	CASSPNGGKGQPQHF	TGTGCCAGCTCACCAAATGGAGGGAAAGGCCAGCCCCAGCATTTT
TRBV24-1	TRBD1	.	TRBJ1-1	CATTSRRGQGGPNTEAFF	TGTGCCACCACTTCCCGTAGGGGACAGGGAGGACCAAACACTGAAGCTTTCTTT
TRBV27	.	few	TRBJ1-3	CASYYISSGNTIYF	TGTGCCAGCTATTACATCAGCTCTGGAAACACCATATATTTT
TRBV13	.	.	TRBJ1-6	CASSSGTYNSPLHF	TGTGCCAGCAGCTCCGGGACCTATAATTCACCCCTCCACTTT
TRBV7-3	.	.	TRBJ2-1	CASSLDSGTYNEQFF	TGTGCCAGCAGTTTGGACTCCGGGACATACAATGAGCAGTTCTTC
TRBV24-1	.	.	TRBJ1-2	CATSDPGRGDSGYTF	TGTGCCACCAGTGATCCGGGCAGGGGAGATAGTGGCTACACCTTC
TRBV11-2	.	.	TRBJ1-1	CASSSFRGTAVEAFF	TGTGCCAGCAGCTCTTTCAGGGGTACGGCGGTTGAAGCTTTCTTT
TRBV18	.	few	TRBJ2-1	CASSPPGDRTSGKQFF	TGTGCCAGCTCACCACCGGGAGACAGGACCTCCGGGAAGCAGTTCTTC
TRBV27	.	.	TRBJ2-2	CASRDRQITNTGELFF	TGTGCCAGCAGGGACAGACAAATTACGAACACCGGGGAGCTGTTTTTT
TRBV9	.	many	TRBJ1-3	CASSVPAGNTIYF	TGTGCCAGCAGCGTGCCAGCTGGAAACACCATATATTTT
TRBV7-8	.	.	TRBJ1-4	CASSAGNPLRTNEKLFF	TGTGCCAGCAGTGCCGGGAACCCTCTCCGAACTAATGAAAAACTGTTTTTT
TRBV5-1	.	.	TRBJ2-3	CASRPSGGSTDTQYF	TGCGCCAGCCGCCCCTCGGGGGGCTCCACAGATACGCAGTATTTT
TRBV9	.	.	TRBJ2-5	CASSVATSVQETQYF	TGTGCCAGCAGCGTAGCTACTTCCGTCCAAGAGACCCAGTACTTC
TRBV6-2/TRBV6-3	.	once	TRBJ1-5	CASSYLTSNQPQHF	TGTGCCAGCAGTTACCTAACGAGCAATCAGCCCCAGCATTTT
TRBV24-1	TRBD2	.	TRBJ2-5	CATSRGSGRQETQYF	TGTGCCACCAGTAGAGGGAGCGGGAGACAAGAGACCCAGTACTTC
TRBV18	TRBD1	.	TRBJ1-5	CASSPGTGARQPQHF	TGTGCCAGCTCCCCCGGGACAGGGGCAAGACAGCCCCAGCATTTT
TRBV19	.	many	TRBJ1-1	CASSIVPLAFF	TGTGCCAGTAGTATAGTCCCACTGGCTTTCTTT
TRBV30	.	.	TRBJ2-1	CAWSVQAGGYNEQFF	TGTGCCTGGAGTGTACAAGCGGGCGGTTACAATGAGCAGTTCTTC
TRBV5-1	.	.	TRBJ2-3	CASSLAGTQYF	TGCGCCAGCAGCTTGGCCGGTACGCAGTATTTT
TRBV7-6	TRBD1	.	TRBJ2-1	CASSSRGRGSYNEQFF	TGTGCCAGCAGCTCTAGGGGGCGAGGTTCTTACAATGAGCAGTTCTTC
TRBV6-5	.	.	TRBJ2-1	CASSYQGGRDNEQFF	TGTGCCAGCAGTTACCAGGGAGGCAGGGACAATGAGCAGTTCTTC
TRBV24-1	.	few	TRBJ2-3	CATSDMTIAGADTQYF	TGTGCCACCAGTGACATGACTATTGCGGGCGCAGATACGCAGTATTTT
TRBV4-2	.	.	TRBJ2-1	CASSSTHNMDEQFF	TGTGCCAGCAGCTCCACCCACAATATGGATGAGCAGTTCTTC
TRBV13	TRBD1	.	TRBJ1-2	CASSRGQANYGYTF	TGTGCCAGCAGCCGGGGACAGGCTAACTATGGCTACACCTTC
TRBV10-3	TRBD1	.	TRBJ1-2	CAIRIGQGADYGYTF	TGTGCCATCAGGATCGGACAGGGGGCGGACTATGGCTACACCTTC
TRBV4-1	TRBD2	.	TRBJ2-5	CASSGTSGIQETQYF	TGCGCCAGCTCGGGAACTAGCGGTATTCAAGAGACCCAGTACTTC
TRBV3-1/TRBV3-2	.	.	TRBJ2-7	CASSQESQGIYEQYF	TGTGCCAGCAGCCAAGAATCACAGGGAATCTACGAGCAGTACTTC
TRBV6-2/TRBV6-3	TRBD1	.	TRBJ2-6	CASSPYRDRTKGANVLTF	TGTGCCAGCAGTCCCTACCGGGACAGGACCAAGGGGGCCAACGTCCTGACTTTC
TRBV5-1	TRBD1	.	TRBJ2-5	CASSLRQGYQETQYF	TGCGCCAGCAGCTTGAGACAGGGGTACCAAGAGACCCAGTACTTC
TRBV18	.	.	TRBJ2-2	CASSPQDSTGELFF	TGTGCCAGCTCACCCCAGGACAGCACCGGGGAGCTGTTTTTT
TRBV5-1	.	.	TRBJ1-5	CASSSEGHPNQPQHF	TGCGCCAGCAGCTCCGAGGGACACCCAAATCAGCCCCAGCATTTT
TRBV25-1	TRBD1	.	TRBJ1-2	CASSEFHRGGGYTF	TGTGCCAGCAGTGAATTTCACAGGGGGGGTGGCTACACCTTC
TRBV5-5	.	.	TRBJ2-3	CASNPAGYTDTQYF	TGTGCCAGCAACCCCGCGGGTTACACAGATACGCAGTATTTT
TRBV6-1	.	.	TRBJ1-2	CASSEVGGGYGYTF	TGTGCCAGCAGTGAAGTGGGGGGAGGCTATGGCTACACCTTC
TRBV21-1	.	.	TRBJ2-3	CASSKAPDRGLADTQYF	TGTGCCAGCAGCAAAGCCCCGGACAGGGGATTGGCAGATACGCAGTATTTT
TRBV5-1	.	.	TRBJ2-2	CASSHLQENTGELFF	TGCGCCAGCAGCCATTTACAGGAGAACACCGGGGAGCTGTTTTTT
TRBV6-5	TRBD1	.	TRBJ1-5	CASRAGQGIGQPQHF	TGTGCCAGCAGAGCGGGACAGGGGATAGGTCAGCCCCAGCATTTT
TRBV9	TRBD1	.	TRBJ1-4	CASSTGGLGRTNEKLFF	TGTGCCAGCAGCACAGGGGGCCTCGGACGAACTAATGAAAAACTGTTTTTT
TRBV7-9	TRBD2	.	TRBJ2-3	CASSSPEPGLVGWIDTQYF	TGTGCCAGCAGCTCCCCTGAACCGGGACTAGTGGGATGGATCGATACGCAGTATTTT
TRBV4-3	.	.	TRBJ1-4	CASSQGQGRNEKLFF	TGCGCCAGCAGCCAAGGGCAGGGGCGGAATGAAAAACTGTTTTTT